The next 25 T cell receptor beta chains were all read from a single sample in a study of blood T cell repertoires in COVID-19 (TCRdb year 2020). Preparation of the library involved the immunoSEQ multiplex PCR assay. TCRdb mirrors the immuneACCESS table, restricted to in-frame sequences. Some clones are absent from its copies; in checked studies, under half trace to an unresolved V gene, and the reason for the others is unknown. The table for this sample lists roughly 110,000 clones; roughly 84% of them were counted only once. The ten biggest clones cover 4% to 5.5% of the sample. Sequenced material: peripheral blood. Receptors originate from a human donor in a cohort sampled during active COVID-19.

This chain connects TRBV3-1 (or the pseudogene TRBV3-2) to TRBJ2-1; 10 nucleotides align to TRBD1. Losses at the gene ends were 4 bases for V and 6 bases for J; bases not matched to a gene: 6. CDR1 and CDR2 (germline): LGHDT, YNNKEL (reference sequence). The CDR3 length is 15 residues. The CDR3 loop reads CASSLLGQGGNEQFF. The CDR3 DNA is TGTGCCAGCAGCCTCCTCGGACAGGGGGGCAATGAGCAGTTCTTC.

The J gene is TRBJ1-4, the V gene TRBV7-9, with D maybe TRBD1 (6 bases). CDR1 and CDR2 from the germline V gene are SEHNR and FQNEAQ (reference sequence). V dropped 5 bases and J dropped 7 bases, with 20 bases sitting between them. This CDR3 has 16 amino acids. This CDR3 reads CASSPPTQGLFEKLFF. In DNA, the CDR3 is TGTGCCAGCAGCCCCCCAACCCAGGGGTTATTTGAAAAACTGTTTTTT. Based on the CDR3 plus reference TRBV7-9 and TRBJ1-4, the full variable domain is DTGVSQNPRHKITKRGQNVTFRCDPISEHNRLYWYRQTLGQGPEFLTYFQNEAQLEKSRLLSDRFSAERPKGSFSTLEIQRTEQGDSAMYLCASSPPTQGLFEKLFFGSGTQLSVL.

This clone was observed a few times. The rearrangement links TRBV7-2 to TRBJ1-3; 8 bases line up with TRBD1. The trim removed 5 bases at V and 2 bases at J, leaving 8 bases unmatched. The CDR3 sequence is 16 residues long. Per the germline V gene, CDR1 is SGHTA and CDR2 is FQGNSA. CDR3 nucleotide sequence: TGTGCCAGCAGCCCCTACCCGACAGGGGCTGGAAACACCATATATTTT. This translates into CASSPYPTGAGNTIYF.

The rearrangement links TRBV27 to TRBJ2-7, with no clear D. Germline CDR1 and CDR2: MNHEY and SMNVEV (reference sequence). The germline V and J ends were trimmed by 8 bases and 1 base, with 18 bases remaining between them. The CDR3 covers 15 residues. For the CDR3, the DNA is TGTGCCAGCCCCTCATCCCATGGCAGGTCCTACGAGCAGTACGTC. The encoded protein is CASPSSHGRSYEQYV.

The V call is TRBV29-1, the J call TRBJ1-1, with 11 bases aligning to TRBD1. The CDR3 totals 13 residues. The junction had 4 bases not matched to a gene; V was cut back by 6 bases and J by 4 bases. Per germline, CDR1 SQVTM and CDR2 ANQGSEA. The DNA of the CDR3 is TGCAGCGTCGGACAGGGGGCTACCACTGAAGCTTTCTTT. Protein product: CSVGQGATTEAFF.

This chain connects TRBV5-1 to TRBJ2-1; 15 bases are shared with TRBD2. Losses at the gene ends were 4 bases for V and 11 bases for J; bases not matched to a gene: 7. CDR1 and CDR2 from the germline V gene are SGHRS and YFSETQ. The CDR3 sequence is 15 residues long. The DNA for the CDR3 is TGCGCCAGCAGCCTGGGACTAGCGGGAGGCAGCCAGCAGTTCTTC. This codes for CASSLGLAGGSQQFF.

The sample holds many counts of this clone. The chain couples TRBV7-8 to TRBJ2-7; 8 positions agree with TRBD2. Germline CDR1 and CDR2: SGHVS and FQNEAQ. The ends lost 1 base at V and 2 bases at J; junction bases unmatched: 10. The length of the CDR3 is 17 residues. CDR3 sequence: CASSLGAHSGTPYEQYF. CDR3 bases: TGTGCCAGCAGCTTAGGGGCCCATAGCGGGACTCCCTACGAGCAGTACTTC.

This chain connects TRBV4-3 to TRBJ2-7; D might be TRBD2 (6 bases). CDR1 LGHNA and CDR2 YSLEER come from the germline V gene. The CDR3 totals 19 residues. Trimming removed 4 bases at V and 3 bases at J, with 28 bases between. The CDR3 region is CASSPRGGWGVAEIYEQYF. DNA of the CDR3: TGCGCCAGCAGCCCCCGGGGTGGGTGGGGGGTAGCGGAGATCTACGAGCAGTACTTC.

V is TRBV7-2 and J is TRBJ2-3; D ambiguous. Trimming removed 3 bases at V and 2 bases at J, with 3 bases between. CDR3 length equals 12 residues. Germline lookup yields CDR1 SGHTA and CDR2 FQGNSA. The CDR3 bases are TGTGCCAGCAGCTTCCTCACAGATACGCAGTATTTT. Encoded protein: CASSFLTDTQYF.

The CDR3 sequence: CATSDRGRQETQYF. The CDR3 DNA is TGTGCCACCAGCGACAGGGGTCGACAAGAGACCCAGTACTTC. The J gene is TRBJ2-5, the V gene TRBV24-1; 8 bases line up with TRBD1. This CDR3 is 14 amino acids long. Germline assignment: CDR1 KGHDR and CDR2 SFDVKD. The ends lost 7 bases at V and 2 bases at J; junction bases unmatched: 5.

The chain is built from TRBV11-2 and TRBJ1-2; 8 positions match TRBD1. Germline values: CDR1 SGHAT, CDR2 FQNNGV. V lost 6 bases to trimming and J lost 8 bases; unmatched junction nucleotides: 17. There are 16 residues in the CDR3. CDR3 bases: TGTGCCAGCAGGGTCCCCGGGACAGGTGGTGTCGGCGGCTACACCTTC. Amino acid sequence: CASRVPGTGGVGGYTF.

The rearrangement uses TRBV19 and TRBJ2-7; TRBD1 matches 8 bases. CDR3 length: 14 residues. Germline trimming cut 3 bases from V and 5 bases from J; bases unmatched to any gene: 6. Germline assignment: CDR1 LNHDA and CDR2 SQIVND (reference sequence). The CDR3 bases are TGTGCCAGTAGTATCCGGGACAGGAGCCACGAGCAGTACGTC. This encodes CASSIRDRSHEQYV.

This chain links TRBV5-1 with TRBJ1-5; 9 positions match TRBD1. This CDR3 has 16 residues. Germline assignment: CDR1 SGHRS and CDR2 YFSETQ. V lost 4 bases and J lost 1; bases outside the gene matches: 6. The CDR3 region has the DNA TGCGCCAGCAGCCCTACAGGGGGCGCGAGCAATCAGCCCCAGCATTTT. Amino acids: CASSPTGGASNQPQHF.

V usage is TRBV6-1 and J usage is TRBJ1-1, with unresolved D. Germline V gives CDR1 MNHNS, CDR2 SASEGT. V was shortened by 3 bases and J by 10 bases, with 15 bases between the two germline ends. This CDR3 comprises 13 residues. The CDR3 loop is CASSEVYGRGAFF. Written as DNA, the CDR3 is TGTGCCAGCAGTGAGGTCTACGGACGGGGAGCTTTCTTT.

The CDR3 loop reads CASSLVALNQETQYF. CDR3 in DNA: TGTGCCAGCAGCTTAGTAGCCCTGAACCAAGAGACCCAGTACTTC. The chain combines TRBV11-2 with TRBJ2-5; D is unresolved. V lost 1 base and J lost 0, with 9 bases in between. The germline CDR1 and CDR2 sequences are SGHAT and FQNNGV. The CDR3 is 15 residues long. The complete variable domain, with remaining parts taken from reference TRBV11-2 and TRBJ2-5, reads EAGVAQSPRYKIIEKRQSVAFWCNPISGHATLYWYQQILGQGPKLLIQFQNNGVVDDSQLPKDRFSAERLKGVDSTLKIQPAKLEDSAVYLCASSLVALNQETQYFGPGTRLLVL.

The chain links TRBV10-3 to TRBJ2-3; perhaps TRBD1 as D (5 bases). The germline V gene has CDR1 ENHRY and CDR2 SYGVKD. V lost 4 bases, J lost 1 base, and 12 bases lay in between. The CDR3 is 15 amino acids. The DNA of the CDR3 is TGTGCCATCAGTGGACAGACGGTGGGCACAGATACGCAGTATTTT. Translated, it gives CAISGQTVGTDTQYF.

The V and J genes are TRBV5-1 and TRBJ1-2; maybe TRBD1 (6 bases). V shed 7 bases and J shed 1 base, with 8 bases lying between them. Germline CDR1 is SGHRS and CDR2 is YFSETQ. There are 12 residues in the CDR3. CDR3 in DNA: TGCGCCAGCCGAGGGGGTAACTATGGCTACACCTTC. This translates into CASRGGNYGYTF.

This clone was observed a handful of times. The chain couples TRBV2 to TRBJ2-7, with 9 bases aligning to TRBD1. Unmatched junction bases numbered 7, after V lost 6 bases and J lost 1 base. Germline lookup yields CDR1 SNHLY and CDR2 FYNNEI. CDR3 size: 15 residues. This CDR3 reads CASRGTGRKSYEQYF. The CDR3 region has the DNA TGTGCCAGCAGAGGGACAGGGCGGAAATCCTACGAGCAGTACTTC.

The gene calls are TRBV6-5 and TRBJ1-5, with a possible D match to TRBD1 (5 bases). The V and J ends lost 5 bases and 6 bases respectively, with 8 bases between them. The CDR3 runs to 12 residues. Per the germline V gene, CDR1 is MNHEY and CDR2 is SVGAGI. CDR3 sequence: CASSTQGQPQHF. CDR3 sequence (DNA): TGTGCCAGCAGTACCCAGGGTCAGCCCCAGCATTTT.

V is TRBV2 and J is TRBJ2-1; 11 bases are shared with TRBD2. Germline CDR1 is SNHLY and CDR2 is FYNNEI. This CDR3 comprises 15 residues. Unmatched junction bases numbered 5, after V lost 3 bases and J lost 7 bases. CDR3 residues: CASSESLAGVNEQFF. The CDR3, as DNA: TGTGCCAGCAGTGAGTCACTAGCGGGAGTAAATGAGCAGTTCTTC.

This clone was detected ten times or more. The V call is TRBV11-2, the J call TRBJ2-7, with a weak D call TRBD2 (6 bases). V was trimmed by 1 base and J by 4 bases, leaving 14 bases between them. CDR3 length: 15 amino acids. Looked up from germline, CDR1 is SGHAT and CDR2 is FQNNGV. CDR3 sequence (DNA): TGTGCCAGCAGCTTAGGAGATAGCGGCCGATACGAGCAGTACTTC. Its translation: CASSLGDSGRYEQYF.

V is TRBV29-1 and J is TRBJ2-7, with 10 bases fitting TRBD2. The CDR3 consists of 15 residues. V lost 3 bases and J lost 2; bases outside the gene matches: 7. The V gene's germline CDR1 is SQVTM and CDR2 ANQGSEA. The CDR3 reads CSVDSTSGVTYEQYV. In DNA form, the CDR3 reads TGCAGCGTTGACTCCACTAGCGGGGTAACCTACGAGCAGTACGTC.

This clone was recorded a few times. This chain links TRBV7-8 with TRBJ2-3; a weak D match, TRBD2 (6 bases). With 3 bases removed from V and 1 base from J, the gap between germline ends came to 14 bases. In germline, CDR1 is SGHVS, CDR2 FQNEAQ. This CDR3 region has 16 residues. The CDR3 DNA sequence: TGTGCCAGCAGCTTGGGGACTGGGCGAGGCACAGATACGCAGTATTTT. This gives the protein CASSLGTGRGTDTQYF.

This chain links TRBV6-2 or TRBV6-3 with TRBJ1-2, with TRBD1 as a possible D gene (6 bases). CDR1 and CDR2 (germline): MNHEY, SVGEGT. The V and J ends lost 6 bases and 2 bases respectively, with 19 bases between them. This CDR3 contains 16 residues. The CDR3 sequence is CASSPGTNHGNYGYTF. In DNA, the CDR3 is TGTGCCAGCAGCCCCGGGACAAACCATGGGAACTATGGCTACACCTTC.

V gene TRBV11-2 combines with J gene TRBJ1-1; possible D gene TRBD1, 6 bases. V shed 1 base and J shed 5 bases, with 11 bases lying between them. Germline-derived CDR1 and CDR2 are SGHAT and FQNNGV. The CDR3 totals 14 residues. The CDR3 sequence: CASSLVQGGTEAFF. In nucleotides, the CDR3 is TGTGCCAGCAGCTTAGTACAGGGTGGAACTGAAGCTTTCTTT.